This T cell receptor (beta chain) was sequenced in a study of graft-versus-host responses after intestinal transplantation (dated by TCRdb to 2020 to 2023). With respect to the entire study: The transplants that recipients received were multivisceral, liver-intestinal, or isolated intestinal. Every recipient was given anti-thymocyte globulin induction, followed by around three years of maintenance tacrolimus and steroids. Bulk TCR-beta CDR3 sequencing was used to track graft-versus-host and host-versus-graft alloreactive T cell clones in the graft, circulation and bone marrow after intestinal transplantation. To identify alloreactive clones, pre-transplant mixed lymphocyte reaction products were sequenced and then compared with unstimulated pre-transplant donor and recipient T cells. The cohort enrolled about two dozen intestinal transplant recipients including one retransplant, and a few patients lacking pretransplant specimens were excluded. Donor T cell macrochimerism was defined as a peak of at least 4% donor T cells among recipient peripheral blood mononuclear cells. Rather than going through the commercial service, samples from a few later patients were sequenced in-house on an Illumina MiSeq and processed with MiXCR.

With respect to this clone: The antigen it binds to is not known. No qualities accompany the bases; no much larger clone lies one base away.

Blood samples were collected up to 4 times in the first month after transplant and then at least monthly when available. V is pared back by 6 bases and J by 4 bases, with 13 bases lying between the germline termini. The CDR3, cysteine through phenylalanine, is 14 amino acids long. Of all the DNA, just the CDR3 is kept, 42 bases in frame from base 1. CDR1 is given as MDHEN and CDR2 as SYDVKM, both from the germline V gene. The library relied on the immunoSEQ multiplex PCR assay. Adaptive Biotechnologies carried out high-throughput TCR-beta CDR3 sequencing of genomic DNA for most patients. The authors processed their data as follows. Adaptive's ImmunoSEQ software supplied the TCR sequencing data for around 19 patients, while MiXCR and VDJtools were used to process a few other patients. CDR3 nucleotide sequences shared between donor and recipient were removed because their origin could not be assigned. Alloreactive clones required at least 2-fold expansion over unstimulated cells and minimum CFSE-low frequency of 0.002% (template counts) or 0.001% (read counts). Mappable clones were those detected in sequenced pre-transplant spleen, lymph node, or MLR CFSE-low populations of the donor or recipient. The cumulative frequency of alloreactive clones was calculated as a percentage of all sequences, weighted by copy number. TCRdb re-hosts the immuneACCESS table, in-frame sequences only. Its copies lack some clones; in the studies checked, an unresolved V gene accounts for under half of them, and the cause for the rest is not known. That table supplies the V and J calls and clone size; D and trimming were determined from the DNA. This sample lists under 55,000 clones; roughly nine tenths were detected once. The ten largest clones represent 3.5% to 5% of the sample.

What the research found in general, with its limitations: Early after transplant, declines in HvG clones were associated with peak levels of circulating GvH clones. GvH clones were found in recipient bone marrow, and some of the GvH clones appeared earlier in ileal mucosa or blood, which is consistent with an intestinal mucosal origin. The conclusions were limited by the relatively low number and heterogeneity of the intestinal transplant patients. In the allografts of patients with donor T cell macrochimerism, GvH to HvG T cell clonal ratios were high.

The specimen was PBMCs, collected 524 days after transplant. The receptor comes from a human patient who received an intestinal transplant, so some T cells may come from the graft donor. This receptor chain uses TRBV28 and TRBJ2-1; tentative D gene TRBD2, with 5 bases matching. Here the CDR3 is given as CASSLNPGYNEQFF. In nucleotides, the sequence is TGTGCCAGCAGCCTCAACCCGGGATACAATGAGCAGTTCTTC.